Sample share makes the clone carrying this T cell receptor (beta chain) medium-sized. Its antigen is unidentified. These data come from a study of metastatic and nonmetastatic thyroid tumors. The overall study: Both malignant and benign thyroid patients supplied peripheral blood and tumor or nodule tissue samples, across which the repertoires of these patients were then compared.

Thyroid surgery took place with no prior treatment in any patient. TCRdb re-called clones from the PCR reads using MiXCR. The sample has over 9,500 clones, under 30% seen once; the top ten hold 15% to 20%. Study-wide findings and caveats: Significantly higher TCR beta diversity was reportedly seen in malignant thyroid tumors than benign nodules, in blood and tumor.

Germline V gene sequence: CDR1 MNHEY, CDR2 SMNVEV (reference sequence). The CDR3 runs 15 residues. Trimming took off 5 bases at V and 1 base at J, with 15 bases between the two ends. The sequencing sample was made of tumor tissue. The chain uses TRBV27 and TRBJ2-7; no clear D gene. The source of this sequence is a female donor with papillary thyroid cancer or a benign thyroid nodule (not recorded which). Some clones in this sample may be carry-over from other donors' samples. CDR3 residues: CASSPLDFGSYEQYF. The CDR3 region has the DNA TGTGCCAGCAGTCCCCTAGATTTCGGGTCCTACGAGCAGTACTTC.